Given below is one T cell receptor (beta chain) in context. Its target is not known. This specimen belongs to a study of post-analysis software for immune sequencing data. cDNA libraries of TCR beta carried unique molecular identifiers. T cells numbering about 1 to 11 million yielded around 500,000 cDNA molecules. A single record per CDR3 protein comes from TCRdb applying MiXCR to the PCR reads. Among a few hundred thousand distinct CDR3 sequences listed, roughly 34% were seen once. The CDR3 length is 20 residues. CDR1 is SGHTA and CDR2 is FQGTGA in the germline V gene. V was clipped by 5 bases and J by 0 bases; unmatched bases: 8. Study-wide findings and caveats: Patients carried four or five TRBV segments more frequently than controls did, and TRBV5-6, TRBV5-1 and TRBV20-1 were among them.

The TCR comes from a girl aged 2 to 17 with multiple sclerosis. Sequencing was performed on blood. The chain couples TRBV7-3 to TRBJ2-6; 15 bases align to TRBD2. The DNA of the CDR3 is TGTGCCAGCAGCCTAGGACTAGCGGGGGGGCCCCTCTCTGGGGCCAACGTCCTGACTTTC. It encodes CASSLGLAGGPLSGANVLTF.